These 29 T cell receptor beta chains came from one sample sequenced in a study of CD8 T cells in Susac syndrome. Random-hexamer reverse transcription was applied to about 0.5 to 1 ug RNA. From the immunoSEQ multiplex PCR reads, TCRdb called clonotypes with MiXCR, one entry per CDR3 protein. The repertoire includes a few hundred thousand distinct CDR3 sequences, about nine tenths of them detected once, and about 0.17% sits in the top ten. What was sequenced was CD8+ T cells from PBMCs. The receptors shown here come from a human donor with multiple sclerosis.

The V gene is TRBV28, the J gene TRBJ2-7, with TRBD1 identical over 7 bases. Trimming took 6 bases from V and 3 from J; bases not matched to a gene: 5. CDR1 MDHEN and CDR2 SYDVKM come from the germline V gene. The CDR3 consists of 13 residues. CDR3: CASSIRDSYEQYF. CDR3 coding DNA: TGTGCCAGCAGCATCCGGGACAGCTACGAGCAGTACTTC. Using reference TRBV28 and TRBJ2-7 for the parts outside the CDR3, the full variable domain is DVKVTQSSRYLVKRTGEKVFLECVQDMDHENMFWYRQDPGLGLRLIYFSYDVKMKEKGDIPEGYSVSREKKERFSLILESASTNQTSMYLCASSIRDSYEQYFGPGTRLTVT.

The chain combines TRBV13 with TRBJ2-1; the match to TRBD2 covers 9 bases. Trimming removed 3 bases from V and 1 base from J; junction bases left unmatched: 7. The V gene's germline CDR1 is PRHDT and CDR2 FYEKMQ (reference sequence). The CDR3 covers 17 residues. CDR3 coding DNA: TGTGCCAGCAGCTTGAGCCTAGCGGGATCGTCCTACAATGAGCAGTTCTTC. Encoded protein: CASSLSLAGSSYNEQFF.

The chain links TRBV19 to TRBJ2-1, with 8 positions matching TRBD2. In germline, CDR1 is LNHDA, CDR2 SQIVND (reference sequence). The V segment lost 7 bases and the J segment 1 base; nucleotides outside the gene matches: 3. The CDR3 spans 14 residues. The CDR3 sequence: CASKTSGSYNEQFF. CDR3 DNA: TGTGCCAGTAAAACTAGCGGTTCCTACAATGAGCAGTTCTTC.

The chain has TRBV2 and TRBJ2-3; D remains ambiguous. Trimming removed 4 bases from V and 2 bases from J, with 7 bases in between. CDR1 SNHLY and CDR2 FYNNEI come from the germline V gene. The CDR3 is 13 amino acids. CDR3 residues: CASSGEHTDTQYF. The CDR3 DNA reads TGTGCCAGCAGTGGTGAGCACACAGATACGCAGTATTTT.

The genes are TRBV29-1 and TRBJ2-7, with 9 bases that match TRBD1. Trimming removed 5 bases from V and 1 base from J; junction bases left unmatched: 6. The CDR3 is made up of 14 amino acids. Per the germline V gene, CDR1 is SQVTM and CDR2 is ANQGSEA. DNA of the CDR3: TGCAGCGTTTTAACAGGGGGCGAATCCTACGAGCAGTACTTC. It is translated as CSVLTGGESYEQYF.

This sequence joins TRBV9 and TRBJ1-1; the D gene is possibly TRBD1 (5 bases). The CDR3 extends over 14 amino acids. Trimming took off 4 bases at V and 1 base at J, with 11 bases between the two ends. Germline V lookup: CDR1 SGDLS, CDR2 YYNGEE. The CDR3 reads CASSPPTGNTEAFF. CDR3 coding DNA: TGTGCCAGCAGCCCCCCCACAGGGAACACTGAAGCTTTCTTT.

The chain joins TRBV27 to TRBJ2-7, with 10 positions matching TRBD1. Germline V gives CDR1 MNHEY, CDR2 SMNVEV (reference sequence). The CDR3 length is 14 residues. Losses at the gene ends were 8 bases for V and 6 bases for J; bases not matched to a gene: 10. CDR3 bases: TGTGCCAGCGGCCACGTCGGACAGGGGGGCGAGCAGTACTTC. Translation: CASGHVGQGGEQYF.

The chain has TRBV7-9 and TRBJ2-1, with unresolved D. The CDR3 loop spans 15 amino acids. The germline V gene has CDR1 SEHNR and CDR2 FQNEAQ (reference sequence). Trimming left V 0 bases short and J 6 bases short, with 12 bases between. CDR3 amino acids: CASSLAPTGFNEQFF. CDR3 nucleotide sequence: TGTGCCAGCAGCTTAGCGCCGACGGGCTTCAATGAGCAGTTCTTC. The full variable domain, completed using reference TRBV7-9 and TRBJ2-1, is DTGVSQNPRHKITKRGQNVTFRCDPISEHNRLYWYRQTLGQGPEFLTYFQNEAQLEKSRLLSDRFSAERPKGSFSTLEIQRTEQGDSAMYLCASSLAPTGFNEQFFGPGTRLTVL.

The chain links TRBV7-8 to TRBJ2-2; the D gene is possibly TRBD1 (6 bases). The CDR3 is 14 residues long. Between the trimmed V and J ends, which lost 5 bases and 3 bases, there was a span of 10 bases. CDR1 and CDR2 (germline): SGHVS, FQNEAQ. The chain's CDR3 is CASSITGYTGELFF. Written as DNA, the CDR3 is TGTGCCAGCAGCATCACAGGGTACACCGGGGAGCTGTTTTTT.

The J gene is TRBJ2-7, the V gene TRBV6-6, with 7 bases aligning to TRBD1. The CDR3 extends over 15 amino acids. Unmatched junction bases numbered 10, after V lost 6 bases and J lost 2 bases. Germline V lookup: CDR1 MNHNY, CDR2 SVGAGI (reference sequence). The CDR3 region has the DNA TGTGCCAGCAGCTCCGTAGAGGGGGCGCCCTACGAGCAGTACTTC. Translating gives CASSSVEGAPYEQYF.

V is TRBV13 and J is TRBJ2-6, with D possibly matching TRBD2 (5 bases). The CDR3 sequence is 17 residues long. CDR1 is PRHDT and CDR2 is FYEKMQ in the germline V gene (reference sequence). Deletions cut 5 bases from V and 1 base from J, with 15 bases between. The CDR3, as DNA: TGTGCCAGCAGCCTCACAGTGACGGGGTCTGGGGCCAACGTCCTGACTTTC. It is translated as CASSLTVTGSGANVLTF.

The chain recombines TRBV20-1 with TRBJ2-1; 14 nucleotides line up with TRBD2. This CDR3 contains 16 residues. Germline V gives CDR1 DFQATT, CDR2 SNEGSKA (reference sequence). Unmatched junction bases numbered 6, after V lost 1 base and J lost 7 bases. DNA for the CDR3: TGCAGTGCTAGAGTCCCGACTAGCGGGGGGGCAAATGAGCAGTTCTTC. Translation gives CSARVPTSGGANEQFF.

The rearrangement uses TRBV7-9 and TRBJ2-5; 7 bases align to TRBD1. The V gene end was trimmed by 5 bases and the J gene end by 1 base; junction bases not matched to a gene: 4. The CDR3 runs to 14 residues. Germline V gene data show CDR1 as SEHNR and CDR2 as FQNEAQ (reference sequence). CDR3 DNA sequence: TGTGCCAGCAGCCAATGGGACAGCCAAGAGACCCAGTACTTC. This gives the protein CASSQWDSQETQYF.

This clonotype has more than one count but fewer than ten. This chain uses TRBV7-6 with TRBJ1-1, with no clear D. Germline V gene sequence: CDR1 SGHVS, CDR2 FNYEAQ. Trimming removed 1 base at V and 2 bases at J, with 8 bases between. CDR3 length equals 14 residues. CDR3 region: CASSLEYGNTEAFF. The DNA of the CDR3 is TGTGCCAGCAGCTTAGAGTATGGAAACACTGAAGCTTTCTTT.

The DNA for the CDR3 is TGCAGTGCTAGAGTACCCACGGGTAATGAGCAGTTCTTC. Amino acid sequence: CSARVPTGNEQFF. The rearrangement links TRBV20-1 to TRBJ2-1; D gene uncertain. V lost 1 base and J lost 7, with 11 bases in between. Germline loops: CDR1 DFQATT, CDR2 SNEGSKA (reference sequence). The CDR3 has 13 amino acids.

The J gene is TRBJ1-1, the V gene TRBV29-1; D may be TRBD1 (5 bases). Trimming stripped 6 bases from V and 11 bases from J, with 13 bases between. CDR3 length equals 10 residues. The germline CDR1 and CDR2 sequences are SQVTM and ANQGSEA. As DNA, the CDR3 is TGCAGCGTATACAGGTTCGTTGCTTTCTTT. It encodes CSVYRFVAFF.

This chain uses TRBV28 with TRBJ1-2, with a tentative D call TRBD1 (5 bases). CDR3 length equals 14 residues. Trimming removed 8 bases at V and 3 bases at J, with 16 bases between. Per the germline V gene, CDR1 is MDHEN and CDR2 is SYDVKM. CDR3 nucleotide sequence: TGTGCCAGCCTACCCGGGGCGGAACACTATGGCTACACCTTC. This sequence encodes CASLPGAEHYGYTF.

The rearrangement uses TRBV5-1 and TRBJ2-2; 8 bases match TRBD1. The germline V gene encodes CDR1 SGHRS and CDR2 YFSETQ. There are 18 residues in the CDR3. The ends lost 4 bases at V and 5 bases at J; junction bases unmatched: 16. Here the CDR3 reads CASSLDRGIQLGTGELFF. CDR3 DNA sequence: TGCGCCAGCAGCCTAGACAGGGGAATCCAATTGGGGACCGGGGAGCTGTTTTTT.

The rearrangement links TRBV20-1 to TRBJ2-5; weak D call: TRBD1 (5 bases). V was pared by 6 bases and J by 4 bases, with 9 bases between. In germline, CDR1 is DFQATT, CDR2 SNEGSKA (reference sequence). The CDR3 sequence is 11 residues long. CDR3 nucleotide sequence: TGCAGTGCGGAGCAGGGAGAGACCCAGTACTTC. Amino acids: CSAEQGETQYF.

The rearrangement uses TRBV11-2 and TRBJ2-6; 9 positions agree with TRBD1. Trimming took 0 bases from V and 3 from J; bases not matched to a gene: 15. CDR3 length equals 21 residues. Germline-derived CDR1 and CDR2 are SGHAT and FQNNGV. The CDR3 region has the DNA TGTGCCAGCAGCTTAGAAGGTTGGGGGACAGGGATCCCCAGTGGGGCCAACGTCCTGACTTTC. This sequence encodes CASSLEGWGTGIPSGANVLTF. The full variable domain, completed using reference TRBV11-2 and TRBJ2-6, is EAGVAQSPRYKIIEKRQSVAFWCNPISGHATLYWYQQILGQGPKLLIQFQNNGVVDDSQLPKDRFSAERLKGVDSTLKIQPAKLEDSAVYLCASSLEGWGTGIPSGANVLTFGAGSRLTVL.

This sequence joins TRBV7-3 and TRBJ2-1; 14 nucleotides agree with TRBD2. The CDR3 length is 19 residues. V shed 4 bases and J 15 bases; nucleotides not matched to a gene: 23. Germline CDR1 SGHTA, CDR2 FQGTGA. DNA of the CDR3: TGTGCCAGCAGCTCAGCACCGGGACTAGCGGGAGCCCGGTCGAGACAAAGGTTCTTC. It encodes CASSSAPGLAGARSRQRFF.

The chain carries TRBV10-3 and TRBJ2-7; a possible D gene is TRBD2 (5 bases). Per the germline V gene, CDR1 is ENHRY and CDR2 is SYGVKD. V was cut by 10 bases and J by 4 bases, with 14 bases left in between. There are 12 residues in the CDR3. The CDR3 DNA reads TGTGCCAGCCAGGACTCCCCTTACGAGCAGTACTTC. This encodes CASQDSPYEQYF.

In the case of this clonotype: A read error may produce the germline difference seen at one junction end. The chain uses TRBV15 and TRBJ2-1, with TRBD2 identical over 16 bases. This CDR3 region has 17 residues. From germline, CDR1 is LNHNV and CDR2 YYDKDF (reference sequence). The CDR3 nucleotides read TGTGCCACCAGCAGAGATCGCCTCGGGACTAGCGGGAGGGGAATAATCTTC. It codes for CATSRDRLGTSGRGIIF. The entire variable domain, with the rest obtained from reference TRBV15 and TRBJ2-1, is as follows: DAMVIQNPRYQVTQFGKPVTLSCSQTLNHNVMYWYQQKSSQAPKLLFHYYDKDFNNEADTPDNFQSRRPNTSFCFLDIRSPGLGDTAMYLCATSRDRLGTSGRGIIFGPGTRLTVL.

The chain links TRBV7-2 to TRBJ2-7; 13 positions agree with TRBD2. This CDR3 has 16 residues. After removal of 1 base from V and 5 bases from J, the junction contained 5 bases not matched to a gene. Germline V lookup: CDR1 SGHTA, CDR2 FQGNSA. The CDR3 bases are TGTGCCAGCAGCTTAGTACCTGGACTAGCGGGAGACGAGCAGTACTTC. It is translated as CASSLVPGLAGDEQYF.

The genes are TRBV20-1 and TRBJ2-4; the D gene is possibly TRBD2 (6 bases). Trimming shortened V by 0 bases and J by 1 base, and 10 bases separated the two germline ends. The germline V gene has CDR1 DFQATT and CDR2 SNEGSKA (reference sequence). CDR3 length equals 15 residues. CDR3 DNA: TGCAGTGCTAGAGATGGAGGGTTGGCCAAAAACATTCAGTACTTC. Amino acid sequence: CSARDGGLAKNIQYF.

The rearrangement links TRBV7-9 to TRBJ2-1; D call uncertain. The CDR3 totals 13 residues. The germline V gene has CDR1 SEHNR and CDR2 FQNEAQ (reference sequence). The germline V and J ends were trimmed by 5 bases and 8 bases, with 13 bases remaining between them. CDR3 loop: CASSLTLSYEQFF. CDR3 nucleotides: TGTGCCAGCAGCCTAACTTTAAGCTATGAGCAGTTCTTC.

The CDR3 DNA sequence: TGTGCCAGCAGTTTCCGGGGGCAAGGGGGCGCTTTGATCTGGGATGAAAAACTGTTTTTT. Residues: CASSFRGQGGALIWDEKLFF. V usage is TRBV28 and J usage is TRBJ1-4, with 7 bases matching TRBD1. The CDR3 has 20 residues. Germline CDR1 reads MDHEN; CDR2 reads SYDVKM. Trimming took 3 bases from V and 6 from J; bases not matched to a gene: 22.

This clonotype has just a few counts. This chain links TRBV29-1 with TRBJ2-7, with 12 positions matching TRBD1. CDR1 is SQVTM and CDR2 is ANQGSEA in the germline V gene. The junction had 11 bases not matched to a gene; V was cut back by 5 bases and J by 6 bases. This CDR3 comprises 15 residues. The DNA for the CDR3 is TGCAGCGTTTATTCCCGGGGACAGGGGGCCGTCGAGCAGTACTTC. This gives the protein CSVYSRGQGAVEQYF.

V and J are TRBV9 and TRBJ1-2; D is possibly TRBD1 (6 bases). The germline gives CDR1 SGDLS, CDR2 YYNGEE. V lost 0 bases and J 4 bases, leaving 10 bases between the germline ends. The CDR3 length is 14 residues. CDR3 in DNA: TGTGCCAGCAGCGTAGCTACAGGGATCTATGGCTACACCTTC. This codes for CASSVATGIYGYTF.